Presented here are 3 T cell receptor beta chains from one specimen sequenced in a study of T cell responses to AZD1222 COVID-19 vaccine. Data came from immunoSEQ multiplex PCR; TCRdb stores just in-frame clones and leaves some out. The table records roughly 150,000 clones, approximately 91% of them present only once. The sequences come from peripheral blood, collected after recovery from COVID-19. The receptors shown here come from an adult who had recovered from COVID-19.

The V call is TRBV5-1, the J call TRBJ2-1; D unclear. Germline V gene lookup returns CDR1 SGHRS and CDR2 YFSETQ. V dropped 4 bases and J dropped 1 base, with 12 bases sitting between them. The CDR3 contains 15 residues. The CDR3 is CASSPAYSSYNEQFF. The CDR3 coding sequence is TGCGCCAGCAGCCCCGCCTATAGTTCCTACAATGAGCAGTTCTTC.

This sequence joins TRBV6-5 and TRBJ1-2; D perhaps matches TRBD1 (5 bases). CDR1 is MNHEY and CDR2 is SVGAGI in the germline V gene. V dropped 7 bases and J dropped 4 bases, with 16 bases sitting between them. The CDR3 consists of 14 residues. CDR3 in amino acids: CASTRDGPIYGYTF. The CDR3 DNA follows: TGTGCCAGCACCCGGGACGGACCGATCTATGGCTACACCTTC.

The chain combines TRBV28 with TRBJ1-1, with unresolved D. CDR3 size: 15 residues. Germline V lookup: CDR1 MDHEN, CDR2 SYDVKM. Deletions cut 4 bases from V and 4 bases from J, with 16 bases between. The CDR3: CASSSKYDRRTEAFF. CDR3 DNA sequence: TGTGCCAGCAGTTCCAAATACGATAGGCGCACTGAAGCTTTCTTT.